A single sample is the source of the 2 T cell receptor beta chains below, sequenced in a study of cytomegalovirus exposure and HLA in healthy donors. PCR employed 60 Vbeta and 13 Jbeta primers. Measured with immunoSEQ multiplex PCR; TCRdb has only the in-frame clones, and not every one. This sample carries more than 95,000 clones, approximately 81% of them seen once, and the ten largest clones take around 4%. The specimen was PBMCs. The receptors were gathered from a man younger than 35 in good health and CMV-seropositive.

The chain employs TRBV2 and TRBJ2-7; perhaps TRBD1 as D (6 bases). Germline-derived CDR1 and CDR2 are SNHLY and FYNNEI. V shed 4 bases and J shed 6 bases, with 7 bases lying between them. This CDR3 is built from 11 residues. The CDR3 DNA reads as TGTGCCAGCAGTGCAGGGGTCGAGCAGTACTTC. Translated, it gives CASSAGVEQYF.

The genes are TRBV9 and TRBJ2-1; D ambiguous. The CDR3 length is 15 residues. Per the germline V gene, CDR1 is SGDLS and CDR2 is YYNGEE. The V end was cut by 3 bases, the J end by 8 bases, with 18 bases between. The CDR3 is CASSGSVSILDEQFF. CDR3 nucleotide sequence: TGTGCCAGCAGCGGAAGTGTGAGTATTCTAGATGAGCAGTTCTTC. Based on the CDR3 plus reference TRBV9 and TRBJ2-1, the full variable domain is DSGVTQTPKHLITATGQRVTLRCSPRSGDLSVYWYQQSLDQGLQFLIQYYNGEERAKGNILERFSAQQFPDLHSELNLSSLELGDSALYFCASSGSVSILDEQFFGPGTRLTVL.